These T cell receptor beta chains were read from a single sample in a study of blood T cell repertoires in COVID-19. The method was immunoSEQ multiplex PCR; TCRdb's version includes in-frame clones alone and lacks a portion of them. This table has tens of thousands of clones, 75% to 85% appearing once. The sample was peripheral blood. Receptor source: a human donor in a cohort sampled during active COVID-19. CDR3s include the opening cysteine and the closing phenylalanine or tryptophan.

V	J	CDR3
TRBV19	TRBJ2-2	CASSDTGELFF
TRBV4-3	TRBJ1-4	CASSLSSFGEKLFF
TRBV3-1/TRBV3-2	TRBJ2-6	CASSHYSGTLSGANVLTF
TRBV4-3	TRBJ2-1	CASSQDLWENEQFF
TRBV27	TRBJ1-3	CATQTGNTIYF
TRBV2	TRBJ2-7	CASSGGSGQSLFYEQYF
TRBV6-2/TRBV6-3	TRBJ1-1	CASSYSRAGQNTEAFF
TRBV11-3	TRBJ2-1	CASSLAGIYNEQFF
TRBV28	TRBJ1-4	CASSNRGTGEKLFF
TRBV12-3/TRBV12-4	TRBJ2-1	CASSLSGSGEQFF
TRBV18	TRBJ2-7	CASSTGQINSYEQYF
TRBV5-4	TRBJ1-1	CASSLARAPTEAFF
TRBV7-2	TRBJ1-1	CASGRDRSNTEAFF
TRBV7-7	TRBJ2-5	CASSLGAGGPETQYF
TRBV29-1	TRBJ1-2	CSAALSGESGYTF
TRBV18	TRBJ2-1	CASSPYVDEQFF
TRBV19	TRBJ2-6	CASSKTVSGANVLTF
TRBV21-1	TRBJ2-1	CASTSGDSYNEQFF
TRBV12-3/TRBV12-4	TRBJ2-3	CASRPAGDTQYF
TRBV29-1	TRBJ2-3	CSGGLRYTDTQYF
TRBV5-1	TRBJ2-1	CASSTRLAGYNEQFF
TRBV6-5	TRBJ2-3	CASRPTGRDTQYF
TRBV21-1	TRBJ2-1	CASTSLDRGRYNEQFF
TRBV6-5	TRBJ2-7	CASSPGGSEQYF
TRBV5-1	TRBJ2-3	CASSLPLSGREDTQYF
TRBV11-2	TRBJ2-7	CASSSNVLAVEQYF
TRBV6-6	TRBJ1-4	CASSTQTGANEKLFF
TRBV5-1	TRBJ2-1	CASSLQLNNEQFF
TRBV7-7	TRBJ2-5	CASSSGASGSGLETQYF
TRBV6-6	TRBJ2-5	CATSGTSDGTQYF
TRBV30	TRBJ2-7	CAWTPGQGYEQYF
TRBV3-1/TRBV3-2	TRBJ2-5	CASSQSGTQYF